This TCR beta chain was recorded in a study of T cell repertoires in cytomegalovirus infection. The overall study: Shared public TCR beta signatures pointed to both CMV infection and a matching HLA type.

A note on this clonotype: What it binds is not known.

Overall study results and limits: Within the response measured ex vivo, HLA-C-restricted CMV-specific TCR beta clonotypes were dominant.

Via MiXCR, TCRdb re-called the reads, giving one row per CDR3 protein. This repertoire shows roughly 130,000 distinct CDR3 sequences, roughly a quarter found once; its top ten account for roughly 35%. V gave up 0 bases and J gave up 2 bases; unmatched junction bases: 6. This CDR3 spans 17 amino acids. From germline, CDR1 is LGHDT and CDR2 YNNKEL (reference sequence). The sequence was collected from a human donor in good health (CMV status not recorded). Some clones in this sample may be carry-over from other donors' samples. The source material was PBMCs, sequenced either directly or after in vitro stimulation (not recorded which). This chain uses TRBV3-1 with TRBJ2-2, with 7 bases fitting TRBD2. The DNA for the CDR3 is TGTGCCAGCAGCCAAGACAGAGGACTAGTCAACACCGGGGAGCTGTTTTTT. Protein sequence: CASSQDRGLVNTGELFF.